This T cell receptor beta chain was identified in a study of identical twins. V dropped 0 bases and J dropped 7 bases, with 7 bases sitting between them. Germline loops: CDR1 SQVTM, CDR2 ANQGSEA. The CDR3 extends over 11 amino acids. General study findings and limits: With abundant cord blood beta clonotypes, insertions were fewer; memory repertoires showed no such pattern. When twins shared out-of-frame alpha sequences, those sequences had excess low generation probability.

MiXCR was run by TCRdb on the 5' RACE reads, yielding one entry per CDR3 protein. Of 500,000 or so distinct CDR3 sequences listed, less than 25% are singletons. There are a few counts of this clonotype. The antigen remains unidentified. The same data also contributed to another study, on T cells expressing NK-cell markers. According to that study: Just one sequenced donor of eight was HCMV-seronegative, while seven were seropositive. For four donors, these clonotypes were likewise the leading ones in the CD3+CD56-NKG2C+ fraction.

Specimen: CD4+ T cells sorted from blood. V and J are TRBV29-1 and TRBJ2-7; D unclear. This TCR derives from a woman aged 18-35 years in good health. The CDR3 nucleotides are TGCAGCGTTGAAGATGGTATAGAGCAGTACTTC. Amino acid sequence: CSVEDGIEQYF.